The entry that follows covers one TCR beta chain sequence. CDR1 is SGHRS, CDR2 YFSETQ, per germline. This CDR3 comprises 14 residues. The trim removed 5 bases at V and 6 bases at J, leaving 8 bases unmatched. TCRdb independently ran MiXCR on the 5' RACE reads; one entry per CDR3 protein. The repertoire holds roughly 250,000 distinct CDR3 sequences, with about a sixth as singletons. The data stem from a study of T-cell memory formation after mild COVID-19. Study details: Clusters were largely donor specific.

This chain connects TRBV5-1 to TRBJ2-1; TRBD1 aligns across 7 bases. The clonotype comes from a man aged 18 to 29 who had mild COVID-19 (a few samples of this study predate the infection). Cell type and time point are not known. The source material was PBMCs or a T cell subset sorted from them (not recorded which). CDR3 amino acids: CASRAGQAANEQFF. The CDR3 coding sequence is TGCGCCAGCAGGGCTGGACAGGCTGCCAATGAGCAGTTCTTC.